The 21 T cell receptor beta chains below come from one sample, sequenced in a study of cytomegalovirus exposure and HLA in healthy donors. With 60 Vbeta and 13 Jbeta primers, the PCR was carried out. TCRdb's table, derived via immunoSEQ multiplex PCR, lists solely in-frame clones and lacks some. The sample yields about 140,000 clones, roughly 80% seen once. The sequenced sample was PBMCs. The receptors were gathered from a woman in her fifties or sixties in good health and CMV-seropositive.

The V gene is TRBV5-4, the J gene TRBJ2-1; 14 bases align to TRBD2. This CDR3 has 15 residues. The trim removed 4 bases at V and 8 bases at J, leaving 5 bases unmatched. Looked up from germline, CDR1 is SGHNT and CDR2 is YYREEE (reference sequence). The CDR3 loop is CASSPRTSGGHEQFF. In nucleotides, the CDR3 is TGTGCCAGCAGCCCAAGGACTAGCGGGGGGCATGAGCAGTTCTTC.

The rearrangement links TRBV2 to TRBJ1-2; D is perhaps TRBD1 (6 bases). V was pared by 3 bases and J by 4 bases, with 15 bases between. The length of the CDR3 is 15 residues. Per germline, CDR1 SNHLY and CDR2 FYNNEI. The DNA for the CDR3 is TGTGCCAGCAGTGAGACGGAAGGGACATTCTATGGCTACACCTTC. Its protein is CASSETEGTFYGYTF.

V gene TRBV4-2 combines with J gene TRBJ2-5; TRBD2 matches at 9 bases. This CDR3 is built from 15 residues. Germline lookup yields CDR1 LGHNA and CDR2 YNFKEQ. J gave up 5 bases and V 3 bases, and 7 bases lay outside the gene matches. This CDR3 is CASSHRAGGEETQYF. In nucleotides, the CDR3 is TGTGCCAGCAGCCACCGGGCGGGGGGGGAGGAGACCCAGTACTTC.

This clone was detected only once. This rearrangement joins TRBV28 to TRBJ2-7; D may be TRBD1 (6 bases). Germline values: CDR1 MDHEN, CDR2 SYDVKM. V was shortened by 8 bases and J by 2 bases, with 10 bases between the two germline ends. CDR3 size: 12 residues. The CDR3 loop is CASGDRTYEQYF. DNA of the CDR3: TGTGCCAGCGGAGACAGGACCTACGAGCAGTACTTC.

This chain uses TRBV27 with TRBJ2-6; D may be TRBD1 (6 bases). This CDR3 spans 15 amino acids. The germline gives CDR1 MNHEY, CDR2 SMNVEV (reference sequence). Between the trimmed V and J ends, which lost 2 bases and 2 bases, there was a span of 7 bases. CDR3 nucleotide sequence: TGTGCCAGCAGTTTAACAGGGACTGGGGCCAACGTCCTGACTTTC. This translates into CASSLTGTGANVLTF. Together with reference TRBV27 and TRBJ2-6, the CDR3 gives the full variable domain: EAQVTQNPRYLITVTGKKLTVTCSQNMNHEYMSWYRQDPGLGLRQIYYSMNVEVTDKGDVPEGYKVSRKEKRNFPLILESPSPNQTSLYFCASSLTGTGANVLTFGAGSRLTVL.

CDR3 amino acids: CASSLRSTSGDTGELFF. In DNA, the CDR3 is TGTGCCAGCAGCCTCCGGTCGACTAGCGGGGATACCGGGGAGCTGTTTTTT. The chain combines TRBV7-6 with TRBJ2-2; 11 bases align to TRBD2. The CDR3 consists of 17 residues. The germline V gene has CDR1 SGHVS and CDR2 FNYEAQ. The trim removed 5 bases at V and 5 bases at J, leaving 10 bases unmatched.

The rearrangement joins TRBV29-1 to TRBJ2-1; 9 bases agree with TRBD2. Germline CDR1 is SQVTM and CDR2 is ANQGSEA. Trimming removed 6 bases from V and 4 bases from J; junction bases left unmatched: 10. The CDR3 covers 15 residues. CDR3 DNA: TGCAGCGTGCCGGGACTAGCCTTTTTATACAATGAGCAGTTCTTC. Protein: CSVPGLAFLYNEQFF.

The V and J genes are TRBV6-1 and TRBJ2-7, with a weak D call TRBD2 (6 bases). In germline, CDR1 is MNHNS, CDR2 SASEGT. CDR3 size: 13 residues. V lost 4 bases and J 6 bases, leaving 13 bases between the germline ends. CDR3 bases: TGTGCCAGCAGTGGCGGGGCGGGCACCGAGCAGTACTTC. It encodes CASSGGAGTEQYF.

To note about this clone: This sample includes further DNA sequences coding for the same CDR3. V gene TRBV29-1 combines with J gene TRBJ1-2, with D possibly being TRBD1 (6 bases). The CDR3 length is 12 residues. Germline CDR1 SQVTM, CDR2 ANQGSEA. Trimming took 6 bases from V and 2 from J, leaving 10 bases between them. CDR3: CSVLTGNYGYTF. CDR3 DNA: TGCAGCGTCTTAACAGGGAACTATGGCTACACCTTC.

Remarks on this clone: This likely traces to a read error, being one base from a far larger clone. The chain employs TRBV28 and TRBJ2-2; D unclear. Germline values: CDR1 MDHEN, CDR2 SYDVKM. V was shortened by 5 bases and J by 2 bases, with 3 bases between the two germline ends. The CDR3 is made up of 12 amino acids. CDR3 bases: TGTGCCAGCAGTCTAAACACCGGGGAGCTGTTTTTT. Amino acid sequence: CASSLNTGELFF.

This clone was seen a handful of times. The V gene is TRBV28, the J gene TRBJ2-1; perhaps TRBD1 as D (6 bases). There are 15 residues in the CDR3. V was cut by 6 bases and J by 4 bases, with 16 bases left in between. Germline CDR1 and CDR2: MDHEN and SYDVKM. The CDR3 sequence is CASSTHRASYNEQFF. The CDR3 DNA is TGTGCCAGCAGCACTCACAGGGCGTCGTACAATGAGCAGTTCTTC.

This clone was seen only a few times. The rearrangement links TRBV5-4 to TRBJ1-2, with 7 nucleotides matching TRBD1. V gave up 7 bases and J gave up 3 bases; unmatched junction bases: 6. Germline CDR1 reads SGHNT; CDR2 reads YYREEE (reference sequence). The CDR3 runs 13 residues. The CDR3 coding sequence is TGTGCCAGCGCACTCCAGGGGGACTATGGCTACACCTTC. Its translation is CASALQGDYGYTF.

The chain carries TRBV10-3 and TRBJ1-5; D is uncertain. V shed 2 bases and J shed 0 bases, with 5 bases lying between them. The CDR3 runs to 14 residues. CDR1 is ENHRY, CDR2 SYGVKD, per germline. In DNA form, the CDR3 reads TGTGCCATCAGTGAGAGAGTTAGCAATCAGCCCCAGCATTTT. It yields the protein CAISERVSNQPQHF.

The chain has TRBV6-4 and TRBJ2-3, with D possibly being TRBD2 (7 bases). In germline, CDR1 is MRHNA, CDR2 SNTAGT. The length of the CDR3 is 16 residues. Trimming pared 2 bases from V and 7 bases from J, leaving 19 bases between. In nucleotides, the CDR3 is TGTGCCAGCAGTGACGAGGGGGGGGCCCTCGAATATACGCAGTATTTT. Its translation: CASSDEGGALEYTQYF.

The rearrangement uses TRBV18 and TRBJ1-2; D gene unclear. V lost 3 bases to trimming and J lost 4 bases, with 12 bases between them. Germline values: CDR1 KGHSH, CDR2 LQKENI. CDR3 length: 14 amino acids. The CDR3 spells CASSPPSGGYGYTF. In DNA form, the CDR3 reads TGTGCCAGCTCACCTCCGTCGGGAGGCTATGGCTACACCTTC.

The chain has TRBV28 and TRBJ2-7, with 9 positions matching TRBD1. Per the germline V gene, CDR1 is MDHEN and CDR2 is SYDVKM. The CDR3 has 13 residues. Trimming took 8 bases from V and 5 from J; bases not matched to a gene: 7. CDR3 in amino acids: CASWGTGTHEQYF. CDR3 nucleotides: TGTGCCAGCTGGGGGACAGGGACGCACGAGCAGTACTTC.

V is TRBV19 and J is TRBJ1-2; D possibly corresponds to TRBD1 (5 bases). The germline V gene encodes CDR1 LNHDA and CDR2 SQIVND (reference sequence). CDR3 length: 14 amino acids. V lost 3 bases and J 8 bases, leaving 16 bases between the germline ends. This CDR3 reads CASSIPRDSFGYTF. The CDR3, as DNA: TGTGCCAGTAGTATTCCCCGCGACAGTTTCGGCTACACCTTC.

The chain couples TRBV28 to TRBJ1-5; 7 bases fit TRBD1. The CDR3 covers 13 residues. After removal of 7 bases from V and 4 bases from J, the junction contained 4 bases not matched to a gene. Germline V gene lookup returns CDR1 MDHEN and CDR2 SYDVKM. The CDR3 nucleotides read TGTGCCAGCAAACCAGGGGGGAATCAGCCCCAGCATTTT. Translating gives CASKPGGNQPQHF.

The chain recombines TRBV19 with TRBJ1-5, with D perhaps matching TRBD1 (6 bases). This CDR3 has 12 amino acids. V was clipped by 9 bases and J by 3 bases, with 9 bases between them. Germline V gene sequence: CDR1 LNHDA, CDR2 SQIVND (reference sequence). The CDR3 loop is CASRQVNQPQHF. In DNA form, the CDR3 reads TGTGCCAGCAGACAGGTCAATCAGCCCCAGCATTTT.

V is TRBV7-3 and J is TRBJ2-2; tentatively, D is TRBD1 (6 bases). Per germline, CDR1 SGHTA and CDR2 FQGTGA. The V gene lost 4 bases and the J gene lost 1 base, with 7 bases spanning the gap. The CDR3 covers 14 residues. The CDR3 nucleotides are TGTGCCAGCAGCTCGGGACAGAACACCGGGGAGCTGTTTTTT. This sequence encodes CASSSGQNTGELFF.

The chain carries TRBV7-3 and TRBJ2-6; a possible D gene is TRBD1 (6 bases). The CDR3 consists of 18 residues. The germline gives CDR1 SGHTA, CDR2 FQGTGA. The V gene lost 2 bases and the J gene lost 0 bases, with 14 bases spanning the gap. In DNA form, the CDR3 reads TGTGCCAGCAGCTTAGGTGGGGGACATCACTCTGGGGCCAACGTCCTGACTTTC. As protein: CASSLGGGHHSGANVLTF.